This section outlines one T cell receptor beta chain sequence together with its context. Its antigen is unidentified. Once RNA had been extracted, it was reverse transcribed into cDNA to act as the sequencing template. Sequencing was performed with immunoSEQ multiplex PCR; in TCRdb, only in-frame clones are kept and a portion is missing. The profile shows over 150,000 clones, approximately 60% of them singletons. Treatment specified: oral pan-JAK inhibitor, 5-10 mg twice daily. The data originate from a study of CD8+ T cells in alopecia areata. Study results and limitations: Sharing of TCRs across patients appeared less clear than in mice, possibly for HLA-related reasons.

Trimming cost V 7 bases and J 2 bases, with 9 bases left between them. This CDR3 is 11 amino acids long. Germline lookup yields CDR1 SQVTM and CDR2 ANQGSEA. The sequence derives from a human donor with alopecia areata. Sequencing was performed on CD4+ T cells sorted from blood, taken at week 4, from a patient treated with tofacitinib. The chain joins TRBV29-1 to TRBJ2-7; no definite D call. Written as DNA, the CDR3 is TGCAGCGGCGTTTTTGCCTACGAGCAGTACTTC. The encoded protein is CSGVFAYEQYF.